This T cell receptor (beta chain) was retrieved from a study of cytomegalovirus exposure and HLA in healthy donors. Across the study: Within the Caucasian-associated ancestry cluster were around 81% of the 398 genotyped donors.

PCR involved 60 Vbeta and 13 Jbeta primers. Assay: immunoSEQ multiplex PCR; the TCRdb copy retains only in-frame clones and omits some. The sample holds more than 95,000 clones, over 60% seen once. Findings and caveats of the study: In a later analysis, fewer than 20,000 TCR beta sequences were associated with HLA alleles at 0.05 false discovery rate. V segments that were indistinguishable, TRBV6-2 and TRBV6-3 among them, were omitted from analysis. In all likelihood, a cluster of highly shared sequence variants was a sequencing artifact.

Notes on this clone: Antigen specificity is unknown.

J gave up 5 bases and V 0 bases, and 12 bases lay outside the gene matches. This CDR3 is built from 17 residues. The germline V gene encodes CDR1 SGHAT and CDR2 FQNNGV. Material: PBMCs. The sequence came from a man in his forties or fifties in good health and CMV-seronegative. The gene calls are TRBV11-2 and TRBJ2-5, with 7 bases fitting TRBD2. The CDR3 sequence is CASSLEARGRLWETQYF. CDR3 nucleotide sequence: TGTGCCAGCAGCTTAGAGGCGCGGGGGAGGCTATGGGAGACCCAGTACTTC.